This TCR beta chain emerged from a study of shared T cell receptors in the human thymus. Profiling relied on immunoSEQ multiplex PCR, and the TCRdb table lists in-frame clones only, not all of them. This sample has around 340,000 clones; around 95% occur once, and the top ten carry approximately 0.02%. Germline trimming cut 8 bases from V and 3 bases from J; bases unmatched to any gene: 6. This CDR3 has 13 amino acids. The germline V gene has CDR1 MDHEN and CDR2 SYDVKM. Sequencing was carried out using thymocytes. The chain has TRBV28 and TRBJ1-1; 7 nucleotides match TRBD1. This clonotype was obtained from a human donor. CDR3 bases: TGTGCCAGCCACCCACAGGGGCACACTGAAGCTTTCTTT. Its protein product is CASHPQGHTEAFF.